The rows below give T cell receptor beta chains drawn from one sample of a study of CD8 T cells in Susac syndrome. TCRdb reprocessed the immunoSEQ multiplex PCR reads with MiXCR, giving one entry per CDR3 protein. The sample yields some 190,000 distinct CDR3 sequences, over 85% seen once. Material: CD4+ T cells from PBMCs. These receptors originate from a human donor in good health. Both conserved end residues are part of each CDR3. The D gene is left open where the match is weak. Size is omitted from some rows. Given values are once, few, many or a class for expanded clones.

>-|TRBV29-1|TRBJ1-1|-
TGCAGCGTTCGGCACCTACCCCCCGACACTGAAGCTTTCTTT
CSVRHLPPDTEAFF
>-|TRBV29-1|TRBJ2-7|-
TGCAGCGTTCTTGACTACGAGCAGTACTTC
CSVLDYEQYF
>-|TRBV2|TRBJ2-5|-
TGTGCCAGCAGGAGAGGGGGAGAGACCCAGTACTTC
CASRRGGETQYF
>TRBD1|TRBV28|TRBJ2-1|-
TGTGCCAGCAGGAGAGGGGACAGGGACAATGAGCAGTTCTTC
CASRRGDRDNEQFF
>-|TRBV24-1|TRBJ2-1|-
TGTGCCCCCGGAATTATCAATGAGCAGTTCTTC
CAPGIINEQFF
>-|TRBV29-1|TRBJ2-1|-
TGCAGCGTTGACAGGGGAGGAAATGAGCAGTTCTTC
CSVDRGGNEQFF
>-|TRBV30|TRBJ1-5|-
TGTGCCTGGAGTGTCACGAACAATCAGCCCCAGCATTTT
CAWSVTNNQPQHF
>TRBD1|TRBV7-9|TRBJ2-5|once
TGTGCCAGCAGCTTAGCCTCCGGGACAGGGTTCTCTCGGCTGACCCAGTACTTC
CASSLASGTGFSRLTQYF
>-|TRBV25-1|TRBJ2-7|-
TGTGCCAGCAGTGAACTAACCCCAGGGCAAATCAACGAGCAGTACTTC
CASSELTPGQINEQYF
>TRBD1|TRBV12-3/TRBV12-4|TRBJ2-5|-
TGTGCCAGCAGTTCGACAGGGGCGCTTTTAGAGACCCAGTACTTC
CASSSTGALLETQYF
>-|TRBV20-1|TRBJ2-6|-
TGCAGTGCTAGCGGAAGCTCTGGGGCCAACGTCCTGACTTTC
CSASGSSGANVLTF
>TRBD2|TRBV4-2|TRBJ2-7|-
TGTGCCAGCAGCCAAGAAGAAGGGGACTATACCTACGAGCAGTACTTC
CASSQEEGDYTYEQYF
>TRBD1|TRBV28|TRBJ2-2|-
TGTGCCAGCAGCGGACAGGGCCCCGGGGAGCTGTTTTTT
CASSGQGPGELFF